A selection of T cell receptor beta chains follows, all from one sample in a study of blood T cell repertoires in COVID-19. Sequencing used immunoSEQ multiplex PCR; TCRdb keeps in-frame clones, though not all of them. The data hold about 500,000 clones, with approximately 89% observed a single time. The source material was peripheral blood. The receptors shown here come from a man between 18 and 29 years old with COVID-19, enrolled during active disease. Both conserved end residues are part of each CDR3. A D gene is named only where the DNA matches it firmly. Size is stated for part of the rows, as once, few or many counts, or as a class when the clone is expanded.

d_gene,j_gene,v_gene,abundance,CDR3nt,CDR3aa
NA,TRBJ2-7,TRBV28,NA,TGTGCCAGCAGTTTTCAACTGAACGAGCAGTACTTC,CASSFQLNEQYF
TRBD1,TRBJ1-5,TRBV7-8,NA,TGTGCCAGCAGCTTAGGCGACAGGGGCCAGCCCCAGCATTTT,CASSLGDRGQPQHF
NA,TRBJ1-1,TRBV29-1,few,TGCAGCGTTTCGGGGGACACTGAAGCTTTCTTT,CSVSGDTEAFF
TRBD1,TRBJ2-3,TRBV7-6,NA,TGTGCCAGCAGCTTACTACCTTCCCGGGACAGACACACAGATACGCAGTATTTT,CASSLLPSRDRHTDTQYF
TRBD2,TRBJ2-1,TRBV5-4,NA,TGTGCCAGCAGCCCAACGTTGGGACTAGCGGGAGGCCCAGGGAATGAGCAGTTCTTC,CASSPTLGLAGGPGNEQFF
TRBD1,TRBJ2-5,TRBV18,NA,TGTGCCAGCTCTTACCAACCCGGGACAGAAGAGACCCAGTACTTC,CASSYQPGTEETQYF
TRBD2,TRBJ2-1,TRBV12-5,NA,TGTGCTAGTGGTTTGGGGTCACTAGCGGGAGTTTATAATGAGCAGTTCTTC,CASGLGSLAGVYNEQFF
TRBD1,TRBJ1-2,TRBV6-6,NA,TGTGCCAGCAAAGTCCCGACAGGGCCTGGCTACACCTTC,CASKVPTGPGYTF
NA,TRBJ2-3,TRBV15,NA,TGTGCCACCAGCAGAGGGGGGCGGGGGCTCACAGATACGCAGTATTTT,CATSRGGRGLTDTQYF
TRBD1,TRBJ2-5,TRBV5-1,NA,TGCGCCAGCAGCGGAGGACAGGGCCAAGAGACCCAGTACTTC,CASSGGQGQETQYF
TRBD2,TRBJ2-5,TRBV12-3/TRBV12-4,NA,TGTGCCAGCACCAAGCGGGAGGAAGAGACCCAGTACTTC,CASTKREEETQYF
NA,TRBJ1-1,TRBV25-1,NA,TGTGCCAGTAAAAGACAGACAGGCATGAACACTGAAGCTTTCTTT,CASKRQTGMNTEAFF
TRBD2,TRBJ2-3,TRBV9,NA,TGTGCCAGTGAACCCTCTCTAGCGGGAACCACAGATACGCAGTATTTT,CASEPSLAGTTDTQYF
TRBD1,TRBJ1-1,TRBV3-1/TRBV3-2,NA,TGTGCCAGCAGCCAAGGACAGGGGATTGAAGCTTTCTTT,CASSQGQGIEAFF
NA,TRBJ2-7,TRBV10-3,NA,TGTGCCATCAGTTTCCAGGACGAGCAGTACTTC,CAISFQDEQYF
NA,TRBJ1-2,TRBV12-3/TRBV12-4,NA,TGTGCCAGCAGTCAGGACACCCAGGGCTACACCTTC,CASSQDTQGYTF